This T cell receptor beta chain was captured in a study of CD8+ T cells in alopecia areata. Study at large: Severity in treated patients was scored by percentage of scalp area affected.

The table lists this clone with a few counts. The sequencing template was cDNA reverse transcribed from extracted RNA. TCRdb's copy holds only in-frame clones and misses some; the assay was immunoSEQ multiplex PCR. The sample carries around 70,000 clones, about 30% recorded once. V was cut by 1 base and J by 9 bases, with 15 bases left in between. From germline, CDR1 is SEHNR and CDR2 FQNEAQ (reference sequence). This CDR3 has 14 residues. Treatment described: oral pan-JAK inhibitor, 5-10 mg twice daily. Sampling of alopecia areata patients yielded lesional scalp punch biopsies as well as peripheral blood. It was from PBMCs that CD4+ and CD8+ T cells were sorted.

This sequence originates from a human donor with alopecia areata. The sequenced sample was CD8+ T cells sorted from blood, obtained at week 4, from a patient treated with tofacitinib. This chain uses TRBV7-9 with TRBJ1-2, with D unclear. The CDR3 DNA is TGTGCCAGCAGCTTAGATCCGGATTATGTCAGCTACACCTTC. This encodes CASSLDPDYVSYTF.